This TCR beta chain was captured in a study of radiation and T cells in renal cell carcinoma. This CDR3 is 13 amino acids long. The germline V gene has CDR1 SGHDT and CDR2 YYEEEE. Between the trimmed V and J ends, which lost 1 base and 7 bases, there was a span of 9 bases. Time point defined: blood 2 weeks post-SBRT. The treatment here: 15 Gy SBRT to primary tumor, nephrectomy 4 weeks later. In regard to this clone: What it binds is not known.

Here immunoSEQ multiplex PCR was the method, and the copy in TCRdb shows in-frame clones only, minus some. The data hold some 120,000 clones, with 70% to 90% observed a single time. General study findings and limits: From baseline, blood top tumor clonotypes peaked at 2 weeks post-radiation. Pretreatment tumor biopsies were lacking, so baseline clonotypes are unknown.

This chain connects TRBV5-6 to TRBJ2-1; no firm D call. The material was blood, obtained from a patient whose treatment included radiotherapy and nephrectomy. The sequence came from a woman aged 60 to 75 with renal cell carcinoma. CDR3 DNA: TGTGCCAGCAGCTTGTCTAGGTTAAATGAGCAGTTCTTC. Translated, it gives CASSLSRLNEQFF.